These 25 T cell receptor beta chains were all obtained from the same sample, sequenced in a study of blood T cell repertoires in COVID-19 (dated by TCRdb to 2018 to 2020). Receptors were amplified or captured by the immunoSEQ multiplex PCR assay. TCRdb stores this immuneACCESS table with in-frame sequences only. Part of the clones is absent; in the studies checked, under half of the shortfall reflects unresolved V genes, and no reason is known for the rest. The sample table contains around 81,000 clones; only one count was recorded for roughly four fifths of them. The top ten hold about 6.9% of the sample. The material sequenced was peripheral blood. The receptors shown here come from a human donor in a cohort sampled during active COVID-19.

This clone was detected only once. J is TRBJ2-7 and V is TRBV4-1; tentative D call: TRBD1 (5 bases). The CDR3 sequence is 14 residues long. The V gene's germline CDR1 is MGHRA and CDR2 YSYEKL. Trimming pared 0 bases from V and 9 bases from J, leaving 15 bases between. For the CDR3, the DNA is TGCGCCAGCAGCCAAGATCTTGGCAGGGAAAGGCAGTACTTC. Residues: CASSQDLGRERQYF.

The chain couples TRBV12-3 or TRBV12-4 to TRBJ1-5; no reliable D call. The germline V and J ends were trimmed by 3 bases and 1 base, with 4 bases remaining between them. The CDR3 covers 13 residues. Written as DNA, the CDR3 is TGTGCCAGCAGTTTTAAAAGCAATCAGCCCCAGCATTTT. Its translation: CASSFKSNQPQHF.

The rearrangement joins TRBV14 to TRBJ1-5, with D hard to call. The CDR3 sequence is 12 residues long. The ends were cut back, 3 bases at V and 7 bases at J, with 7 bases in the middle. Germline loops: CDR1 SGHDN, CDR2 FVKESK. CDR3 loop: CASSQGEQPQHF. The CDR3 bases are TGTGCCAGCAGCCAGGGAGAACAGCCCCAGCATTTT.

The chain recombines TRBV4-2 with TRBJ2-5; TRBD1 matches at 10 bases. The germline gives CDR1 LGHNA, CDR2 YNFKEQ. The CDR3 is 16 amino acids. V gave up 2 bases and J gave up 4 bases; unmatched junction bases: 7. As DNA, the CDR3 is TGTGCCAGCAGCCAAAACCCGACAGGGGGCGGAGAGACCCAGTACTTC. Its translation: CASSQNPTGGGETQYF.

The chain couples TRBV4-3 to TRBJ2-3; the D gene is possibly TRBD1 (6 bases). Trimming shortened V by 4 bases and J by 0 bases, and 11 bases separated the two germline ends. CDR1 and CDR2 from the germline V gene are LGHNA and YSLEER. CDR3 length equals 15 residues. The CDR3 DNA is TGCGCCAGCAGCCGTGGACAGTTCAGCACAGATACGCAGTATTTT. This sequence encodes CASSRGQFSTDTQYF.

CDR3 region: CASSFRDYQETQYF. The DNA for the CDR3 is TGTGCCAGCAGCTTCCGGGACTACCAAGAGACCCAGTACTTC. The chain recombines TRBV11-1 with TRBJ2-5, with D perhaps TRBD2 (6 bases). The CDR3 is 14 amino acids. CDR1 and CDR2 from the germline V gene are SGHAT and FQDESV (reference sequence). V dropped 3 bases and J dropped 0 bases, with 8 bases sitting between them.

This rearrangement joins TRBV3-1 (or the pseudogene TRBV3-2) to TRBJ2-3; D gene unclear. Germline V gives CDR1 LGHDT, CDR2 YNNKEL (reference sequence). The V gene lost 1 base and the J gene lost 6 bases, with 5 bases spanning the gap. This CDR3 is 12 amino acids long. CDR3 coding DNA: TGTGCCAGCAGCCAAGTCATGGATACGCAGTATTTT. It encodes CASSQVMDTQYF.

The J gene is TRBJ1-1, the V gene TRBV19; the D gene is possibly TRBD1 (6 bases). The CDR3 totals 15 residues. V was pared by 1 base and J by 3 bases, with 12 bases between. The germline V gene encodes CDR1 LNHDA and CDR2 SQIVND (reference sequence). The CDR3 region is CASSIVPRGDTEAFF. The CDR3 DNA is TGTGCCAGTAGTATAGTCCCCAGGGGAGACACTGAAGCTTTCTTT.

The genes are TRBV5-1 and TRBJ2-7, with 9 bases identical to TRBD1. This CDR3 has 15 amino acids. J gave up 4 bases and V 0 bases, and 5 bases lay outside the gene matches. The germline gives CDR1 SGHRS, CDR2 YFSETQ. The CDR3: CASSLEGTGRYEQYF. The DNA of the CDR3 is TGCGCCAGCAGCTTGGAAGGGACAGGGAGATACGAGCAGTACTTC.

V gene TRBV30 combines with J gene TRBJ2-7, with D perhaps TRBD1 (5 bases). The germline V gene has CDR1 GTSNPN and CDR2 SVGIG (reference sequence). Trimming shortened V by 5 bases and J by 3 bases, and 14 bases separated the two germline ends. CDR3 length equals 13 residues. The chain's CDR3 is CAWGDSAHYEQYF. The CDR3 DNA sequence: TGTGCCTGGGGCGACAGCGCCCACTACGAGCAGTACTTC.

The J gene is TRBJ2-3, the V gene TRBV29-1; D not resolved. CDR3 length: 11 residues. The germline V gene encodes CDR1 SQVTM and CDR2 ANQGSEA. Trimming pared 4 bases from V and 4 bases from J, leaving 6 bases between. The DNA of the CDR3 is TGCAGCGTTGGCGTTTCAGATACGCAGTATTTT. This translates into CSVGVSDTQYF.

The chain carries TRBV11-2 and TRBJ2-7; TRBD1 matches at 8 bases. This CDR3 spans 16 amino acids. From germline, CDR1 is SGHAT and CDR2 FQNNGV. With 5 bases clipped from V and 5 bases from J, the junction kept 14 bases outside the gene matches. The CDR3 region has the DNA TGTGCCAGCAGCAGTCAGGCGGCAGGGGGCCTCAACGAGCAGTACTTC. It translates to CASSSQAAGGLNEQYF. Filled out from reference TRBV11-2 and TRBJ2-7, the complete variable domain reads EAGVAQSPRYKIIEKRQSVAFWCNPISGHATLYWYQQILGQGPKLLIQFQNNGVVDDSQLPKDRFSAERLKGVDSTLKIQPAKLEDSAVYLCASSSQAAGGLNEQYFGPGTRLTVT.

The chain employs TRBV5-8 and TRBJ2-7; 8 nucleotides agree with TRBD2. J gave up 1 base and V 2 bases, and 11 bases lay outside the gene matches. Germline CDR1 is SGHTS and CDR2 is YDEGEE. The CDR3 is made up of 17 amino acids. This CDR3 reads CASSFWGLGSPSYEQYF. For the CDR3, the DNA is TGTGCCAGCAGCTTCTGGGGACTAGGGTCCCCTTCCTACGAGCAGTACTTC.

This clone was picked up a small number of times. CDR3 in DNA: TGTGCCAGCAGCCCTTCAGGGGCCTACGAGCAGTACTTC. It codes for CASSPSGAYEQYF. The chain uses TRBV7-2 and TRBJ2-7; possible D gene TRBD1, 6 bases. Trimming pared 5 bases from V and 2 bases from J, leaving 10 bases between. CDR1 and CDR2 from the germline V gene are SGHTA and FQGNSA. The CDR3 extends over 13 amino acids.

The gene calls are TRBV19 and TRBJ2-3; D is possibly TRBD2 (6 bases). There are 14 residues in the CDR3. V lost 3 bases and J 3 bases, leaving 10 bases between the germline ends. CDR1 and CDR2 (germline): LNHDA, SQIVND (reference sequence). CDR3 in amino acids: CASSMWGVTDTQYF. CDR3 coding DNA: TGTGCCAGTAGTATGTGGGGGGTGACAGATACGCAGTATTTT.

The V gene is TRBV7-2, the J gene TRBJ1-6, with no clear D. The V and J ends lost 1 base and 2 bases respectively, with 6 bases between them. CDR1 is SGHTA, CDR2 FQGNSA, per germline. CDR3 length equals 15 residues. The CDR3 bases are TGTGCCAGCAGCTTAGAGCGAGCCTATAATTCACCCCTCCACTTT. Encoded protein: CASSLERAYNSPLHF.

The chain carries TRBV5-1 and TRBJ2-7, with a possible D match to TRBD1 (8 bases). The germline V gene encodes CDR1 SGHRS and CDR2 YFSETQ. V was pared by 4 bases and J by 3 bases, with 17 bases between. CDR3 length equals 15 residues. The CDR3 here is CASSGGDRRFYEQYF. The CDR3, as DNA: TGCGCCAGCAGCGGGGGGGACAGGCGGTTCTACGAGCAGTACTTC.

The V and J genes are TRBV6-6 and TRBJ2-7; 7 positions match TRBD1. The J segment lost 2 bases and the V segment lost 5 bases, leaving 9 bases of the junction unmatched. CDR1 and CDR2 (germline): MNHNY, SVGAGI (reference sequence). This CDR3 is 15 amino acids long. The CDR3 sequence: CASSQTGWVAYEQYF. CDR3 coding DNA: TGTGCCAGCAGTCAGACAGGGTGGGTGGCCTACGAGCAGTACTTC.

This clone was observed a single time. The V gene is TRBV7-2, the J gene TRBJ2-3; 16 bases map to TRBD2. Trimming cost V 5 bases and J 1 base; bases outside gene matches: 6. CDR1 and CDR2 from the germline V gene are SGHTA and FQGNSA. The CDR3 is 18 amino acids. CDR3 DNA: TGTGCCAGCAGCGGAATCGGGACTAGCGGGGGGGGCACAGATACGCAGTATTTT. Translation gives CASSGIGTSGGGTDTQYF.

The rearrangement links TRBV5-5 to TRBJ1-1; tentatively, D is TRBD1 (5 bases). Germline-derived CDR1 and CDR2 are SGHKS and YYEKEE (reference sequence). This CDR3 is 14 amino acids long. Trimming took off 4 bases at V and 7 bases at J, with 17 bases between the two ends. The CDR3 region is CASSQTQGISEAFF. Written as DNA, the CDR3 is TGTGCCAGCAGCCAGACTCAGGGAATTAGTGAAGCTTTCTTT.

V is TRBV30 and J is TRBJ1-1, with D perhaps matching TRBD1 (6 bases). Germline V CDR1 and CDR2: GTSNPN, SVGIG (reference sequence). V was shortened by 1 base and J by 1 base, with 16 bases between the two germline ends. The CDR3 length is 16 residues. The CDR3 bases are TGTGCCTGGAGTGCCGGCAGGGGAGTGGGGAACACTGAAGCTTTCTTT. It codes for CAWSAGRGVGNTEAFF.

The chain uses TRBV10-3 and TRBJ2-7; D is possibly TRBD1 (6 bases). This CDR3 contains 14 residues. CDR1 and CDR2 from the germline V gene are ENHRY and SYGVKD. The ends were cut back, 0 bases at V and 3 bases at J, with 9 bases in the middle. CDR3 in DNA: TGTGCCATCAGTGAGTCGGTACAGGGCTACGAGCAGTACTTC. The encoded protein is CAISESVQGYEQYF.

The chain has TRBV5-4 and TRBJ2-7; 10 bases agree with TRBD1. Germline CDR1 is SGHNT and CDR2 is YYREEE (reference sequence). Germline trimming cut 5 bases from V and 4 bases from J; bases unmatched to any gene: 12. There are 16 residues in the CDR3. The CDR3: CASSYSTTGGRYEQYF. The CDR3 region has the DNA TGTGCCAGCAGTTATTCGACGACAGGGGGCAGGTACGAGCAGTACTTC.

The rearrangement links TRBV5-4 to TRBJ1-2; 12 bases agree with TRBD1. The CDR3 contains 15 residues. CDR1 and CDR2 from the germline V gene are SGHNT and YYREEE (reference sequence). The junction had 4 bases not matched to a gene; V was cut back by 2 bases and J by 5 bases. The CDR3 DNA reads as TGTGCCAGCAGCTTAGTGGGACAGGGGGCGTATGGCTACACCTTC. Translation gives CASSLVGQGAYGYTF.

The J gene is TRBJ1-6, the V gene TRBV9; D unclear. Deletions cut 4 bases from V and 3 bases from J, with 14 bases between. Germline V gene data show CDR1 as SGDLS and CDR2 as YYNGEE. The CDR3 contains 16 residues. The CDR3 sequence is CASSPYSGNYNSPLHF. The CDR3 coding sequence is TGTGCCAGCAGCCCCTACTCGGGAAACTATAATTCACCCCTCCACTTT.